Listed below are T cell receptor beta chains from one sample, sequenced in a study of CD8 T cells in ankylosing spondylitis. TCRdb ran MiXCR on the 5' RACE reads and lists one entry per CDR3 protein. The table shows 250,000 to 350,000 distinct CDR3 sequences, with roughly 8% occurring only once. The material sequenced was blood, either unsorted or a sorted T cell fraction (not recorded which). The receptors were sampled from a male donor with ankylosing spondylitis. Both conserved end residues are part of each CDR3. D genes are given only for firm matches. Rows may omit the clone size; those that give it use once, few, many or a size class.

j_gene: TRBJ2-1
v_gene: TRBV29-1
abundance: -
d_gene: -
len: 15
CDR3aa: CSGRKVRDSYNEQFF
CDR3nt: TGCAGCGGACGGAAGGTTAGAGATTCCTACAATGAGCAGTTCTTC

j_gene: TRBJ1-2
v_gene: TRBV28
abundance: many
d_gene: -
len: 14
CDR3aa: CASSFRGTSYGYTF
CDR3nt: TGTGCCAGCAGTTTCCGGGGAACGAGCTATGGCTACACCTTC

j_gene: TRBJ2-2
v_gene: TRBV11-3
abundance: -
d_gene: -
len: 14
CDR3aa: CASSLGSSTGELFF
CDR3nt: TGTGCCAGCAGCTTAGGGTCTAGTACCGGGGAGCTGTTTTTT

j_gene: TRBJ2-5
v_gene: TRBV27
abundance: -
d_gene: TRBD1
len: 14
CDR3aa: CASSLLDRGETQYF
CDR3nt: TGTGCCAGCAGTTTACTGGACAGGGGAGAGACCCAGTACTTC

j_gene: TRBJ2-2
v_gene: TRBV12-3/TRBV12-4
abundance: many
d_gene: -
len: 14
CDR3aa: CASRRDRNTGELFF
CDR3nt: TGTGCCAGCAGGCGGGACAGGAACACCGGGGAGCTGTTTTTT

j_gene: TRBJ2-7
v_gene: TRBV20-1
abundance: -
d_gene: -
len: 15
CDR3aa: CSAFIDRPGSYEQYF
CDR3nt: TGCAGTGCTTTCATCGACAGGCCCGGGTCCTACGAGCAGTACTTC

j_gene: TRBJ1-2
v_gene: TRBV12-3/TRBV12-4
abundance: many
d_gene: -
len: 14
CDR3aa: CASSQNRDYYGYTF
CDR3nt: TGTGCCAGCAGCCAAAACCGGGACTATTATGGCTACACCTTC

j_gene: TRBJ2-7
v_gene: TRBV29-1
abundance: many
d_gene: -
len: 13
CDR3aa: CSVEDPMAPEQYF
CDR3nt: TGCAGCGTTGAAGATCCCATGGCCCCCGAGCAGTACTTC

j_gene: TRBJ2-2
v_gene: TRBV28
abundance: many
d_gene: -
len: 13
CDR3aa: CASGGANTGELFF
CDR3nt: TGTGCCAGCGGAGGAGCGAACACCGGGGAGCTGTTTTTT

j_gene: TRBJ2-3
v_gene: TRBV6-2/TRBV6-3
abundance: -
d_gene: TRBD2
len: 18
CDR3aa: CASILAGAAVMGTDTQYF
CDR3nt: TGTGCCAGTATACTAGCGGGAGCGGCGGTAATGGGCACAGATACGCAGTATTTT

j_gene: TRBJ1-4
v_gene: TRBV27
abundance: few
d_gene: -
len: 14
CDR3aa: CASSPRVANEKLFF
CDR3nt: TGTGCCAGCAGTCCAAGGGTAGCTAATGAAAAACTGTTTTTT

j_gene: TRBJ2-2
v_gene: TRBV7-8
abundance: -
d_gene: -
len: 12
CDR3aa: CASSLWPAELFF
CDR3nt: TGTGCCAGCAGCTTATGGCCCGCGGAGCTGTTTTTT

j_gene: TRBJ1-2
v_gene: TRBV20-1
abundance: few
d_gene: -
len: 17
CDR3aa: CSARPRGGLLGVYGYTF
CDR3nt: TGCAGTGCTAGACCCCGGGGGGGCCTCCTTGGGGTCTATGGCTACACCTTC

j_gene: TRBJ2-3
v_gene: TRBV27
abundance: -
d_gene: -
len: 14
CDR3aa: CASSPWDSTDTQYF
CDR3nt: TGTGCCAGCAGTCCATGGGACAGCACAGATACGCAGTATTTT

j_gene: TRBJ2-5
v_gene: TRBV11-3
abundance: few
d_gene: -
len: 16
CDR3aa: CASSSTPQGGGETQYF
CDR3nt: TGTGCCAGCAGCTCCACCCCACAGGGCGGGGGAGAGACCCAGTACTTC

j_gene: TRBJ2-1
v_gene: TRBV9
abundance: few
d_gene: -
len: 15
CDR3aa: CASSVGGHQYNEQFF
CDR3nt: TGTGCCAGCAGCGTAGGGGGACATCAATACAATGAGCAGTTCTTC

j_gene: TRBJ2-7
v_gene: TRBV7-9
abundance: few
d_gene: -
len: 12
CDR3aa: CASRSDGFEQYF
CDR3nt: TGTGCCAGCAGATCAGATGGGTTCGAGCAGTACTTC

j_gene: TRBJ2-3
v_gene: TRBV29-1
abundance: many
d_gene: TRBD2
len: 15
CDR3aa: CSVVDWGGSTDTQYF
CDR3nt: TGCAGCGTCGTAGATTGGGGGGGGAGCACAGATACGCAGTATTTT

j_gene: TRBJ2-1
v_gene: TRBV5-6
abundance: -
d_gene: TRBD2
len: 13
CDR3aa: CASASGGGNEQFF
CDR3nt: TGTGCCAGCGCGTCCGGGGGGGGCAATGAGCAGTTCTTC

j_gene: TRBJ2-1
v_gene: TRBV6-5
abundance: many
d_gene: -
len: 12
CDR3aa: CASSYPGNEQFF
CDR3nt: TGTGCCAGCAGTTACCCCGGCAATGAGCAGTTCTTC